This TCR beta chain originates from a study of cytomegalovirus exposure and HLA in healthy donors. Study conclusions and caveats: HLA restriction was apparent for most CMV-associated TCR beta chains in a later analysis. TCR beta sequences reportedly predicted most subjects' HLA-A and HLA-B alleles accurately. The authors confirmed in vitro that a few CMV-associated chains were specific for CMV antigens.

This clone turned up a few times. Its antigen is unknown. This PCR relied on a set of 60 Vbeta primers and 13 Jbeta primers. The method was immunoSEQ multiplex PCR; TCRdb's version includes in-frame clones alone and lacks a portion of them. The sample includes 130,000 or so clones, around 73% of them seen just once. From germline, CDR1 is SGHAT and CDR2 FQNNGV. The CDR3 has 14 residues. Trimming took off 0 bases at V and 1 base at J, with 7 bases between the two ends. The receptor comes from a female donor in good health and CMV-seronegative. Sequencing was carried out using PBMCs. The chain combines TRBV11-2 with TRBJ2-7; possibly TRBD1 for D (5 bases). Here the CDR3 reads CASSLDQGSYEQYF. The CDR3 nucleotides read TGTGCCAGCAGCTTAGATCAGGGTTCCTACGAGCAGTACTTC.